This T cell receptor (beta chain) is drawn from a study of OX40 agonist ivuxolimab in advanced cancers. Repertoires were generated with immunoSEQ multiplex PCR, while TCRdb's copy carries only in-frame clones and drops some. The sample holds over 65,000 clones, around 83% seen once. This receptor was taken from an adult with an advanced solid tumor such as melanoma, head and neck, liver or kidney cancer. The sample in question was CD4+ or CD8+ T cells sorted from blood, obtained in a trial of the OX40 agonist ivuxolimab.

The CDR3 sequence is CAWSSPQGRRGKLFF. CDR3 nucleotide sequence: TGTGCCTGGAGTTCCCCACAGGGGCGTAGAGGAAAACTGTTTTTT. The V gene is TRBV30, the J gene TRBJ1-4; 7 bases line up with TRBD1. The CDR3 is 15 amino acids. Germline lookup yields CDR1 GTSNPN and CDR2 SVGIG (reference sequence). Trimming took 2 bases from V and 10 from J; bases not matched to a gene: 13.